This TCR beta chain was identified during a study of T cell responses to AZD1222 COVID-19 vaccine. Data came from immunoSEQ multiplex PCR; TCRdb stores just in-frame clones and leaves some out. The sample shows about 120,000 clones, approximately 86% of them seen only once. Germline loops: CDR1 SGHTA, CDR2 FQGNSA. The CDR3 runs 15 residues. V lost 5 bases to trimming and J lost 12 bases, with 23 bases between them. This clone occurred once. The V call is TRBV7-2, the J call TRBJ2-1; TRBD1 or TRBD2 may be the D gene (5 bases each). The specimen comprised peripheral blood, sampled on day 0 of AZD1222 vaccination. This receptor was identified in an adult in good health. The CDR3 sequence is CASSPSGTNTRVQFF. DNA for the CDR3: TGTGCCAGCAGCCCCTCCGGGACCAACACTAGGGTGCAGTTCTTC.